The 16 T cell receptor beta chains presented below share a single source sample, sequenced in a study of blood T cell repertoires in COVID-19. Generated by immunoSEQ multiplex PCR, the TCRdb table keeps only in-frame clones and is missing some. The top ten hold about 6.9% of the sample, which has about 170,000 clones, 70% to 85% seen once. Sequencing used peripheral blood. The receptor source for this set is a man older than 75 with COVID-19, enrolled during active disease.

This chain's CDR3 is CASSQQGSNQPQHF. CDR3 nucleotide sequence: TGTGCCAGCAGTCAACAGGGTAGCAATCAGCCCCAGCATTTT. The chain is built from TRBV5-4 and TRBJ1-5, with a tentative D call TRBD1 (6 bases). Per germline, CDR1 SGHNT and CDR2 YYREEE (reference sequence). Trimming pared 5 bases from V and 0 bases from J, leaving 9 bases between. The CDR3 runs to 14 residues.

The V gene is TRBV5-1, the J gene TRBJ1-1; D perhaps matches TRBD1 (5 bases). The CDR3 is made up of 15 amino acids. The germline gives CDR1 SGHRS, CDR2 YFSETQ. V gave up 0 bases and J gave up 0 bases, with 9 bases separating them. The CDR3 loop reads CASSLVGGVNTEAFF. The CDR3 DNA is TGCGCCAGCAGCTTGGTAGGAGGGGTGAACACTGAAGCTTTCTTT. Complete variable domain (other parts from reference TRBV5-1 and TRBJ1-1): KAGVTQTPRYLIKTRGQQVTLSCSPISGHRSVSWYQQTPGQGLQFLFEYFSETQRNKGNFPGRFSGRQFSNSRSEMNVSTLELGDSALYLCASSLVGGVNTEAFFGQGTRLTVV.

This clone was detected a few times. This chain's CDR3 is CATSRESYGYTF. The CDR3 DNA reads as TGTGCCACCAGCAGAGAATCTTATGGCTACACCTTC. The V and J genes are TRBV15 and TRBJ1-2; D remains ambiguous. With 0 bases removed from V and 5 bases from J, the gap between germline ends came to 4 bases. Looked up from germline, CDR1 is LNHNV and CDR2 is YYDKDF (reference sequence). This CDR3 comprises 12 residues.

The chain joins TRBV9 to TRBJ2-3; the match to TRBD1 covers 8 bases. The junction had 9 bases not matched to a gene; V was cut back by 0 bases and J by 3 bases. The CDR3 covers 17 residues. CDR1 is SGDLS and CDR2 is YYNGEE in the germline V gene. The CDR3 coding sequence is TGTGCCAGCAGCGTAGCGGACAGGGTAACTGAGACAGATACGCAGTATTTT. Its protein product is CASSVADRVTETDTQYF. The whole variable domain, filled in from reference TRBV9 and TRBJ2-3, reads DSGVTQTPKHLITATGQRVTLRCSPRSGDLSVYWYQQSLDQGLQFLIQYYNGEERAKGNILERFSAQQFPDLHSELNLSSLELGDSALYFCASSVADRVTETDTQYFGPGTRLTVL.

The V gene is TRBV2, the J gene TRBJ2-7; D is ambiguous. V lost 3 bases and J lost 0, with 15 bases in between. This CDR3 has 16 residues. CDR1 SNHLY and CDR2 FYNNEI come from the germline V gene. The CDR3 spells CASSDIVRISSYEQYF. DNA of the CDR3: TGTGCCAGCAGTGATATAGTTCGTATAAGCTCCTACGAGCAGTACTTC.

The rearrangement joins TRBV5-5 to TRBJ1-1; D is possibly TRBD1 (6 bases). CDR1 and CDR2 (germline): SGHKS, YYEKEE (reference sequence). The length of the CDR3 is 15 residues. Trimming took 3 bases from V and 1 from J, leaving 13 bases between them. The CDR3 protein is CASSSAGGGNTEAFF. In DNA, the CDR3 is TGTGCCAGCAGCTCTGCGGGAGGGGGGAACACTGAAGCTTTCTTT.

The chain carries TRBV5-5 and TRBJ1-1; D gene ambiguous. CDR1 and CDR2 (germline): SGHKS, YYEKEE (reference sequence). Trimming cost V 0 bases and J 4 bases, with 13 bases left between them. This CDR3 is 15 amino acids long. The CDR3 reads CASSLGPGWSTEAFF. The CDR3 DNA reads as TGTGCCAGCAGCTTGGGGCCCGGTTGGAGCACTGAAGCTTTCTTT.

The rearrangement joins TRBV4-1 to TRBJ2-3; 13 nucleotides align to TRBD2. Germline V gene lookup returns CDR1 MGHRA and CDR2 YSYEKL. CDR3 length: 20 residues. Germline trimming cut 0 bases from V and 2 bases from J; bases unmatched to any gene: 11. This CDR3 is CASSQDFTSGGASLTDTQYF. CDR3 nucleotide sequence: TGCGCCAGCAGCCAAGATTTTACTAGCGGGGGGGCATCCCTCACAGATACGCAGTATTTT.

The V call is TRBV4-1, the J call TRBJ1-3, with 7 nucleotides matching TRBD1. V lost 6 bases, J lost 4 bases, and 6 bases stayed unmatched. CDR1 MGHRA and CDR2 YSYEKL come from the germline V gene. The CDR3 is 14 amino acids. CDR3 amino acids: CASSNRGSGNTIYF. CDR3 nucleotide sequence: TGCGCCAGCAGTAACAGGGGCTCGGGAAACACCATATATTTT.

The chain joins TRBV6-5 to TRBJ1-1, with D possibly matching TRBD1 (6 bases). V was pared by 6 bases and J by 1 base, with 9 bases between. The germline V gene encodes CDR1 MNHEY and CDR2 SVGAGI. The CDR3 extends over 13 amino acids. CDR3 nucleotides: TGTGCCAGCAGGACGACAGGGAACACTGAAGCTTTCTTT. It translates to CASRTTGNTEAFF.

The chain joins TRBV12-5 to TRBJ2-7; 7 bases match TRBD1. The CDR3 runs 13 residues. The germline V gene encodes CDR1 LGHNT and CDR2 FRNRAP. Trimming took 1 base from V and 4 from J; bases not matched to a gene: 1. CDR3 residues: CASGLAGGYEQYF. The CDR3 DNA follows: TGTGCTAGTGGTTTGGCAGGGGGATACGAGCAGTACTTC.

V gene TRBV4-1 combines with J gene TRBJ2-7; 12 bases are shared with TRBD2. The CDR3 is 16 residues long. The V and J ends lost 2 bases and 4 bases, in that order; junction bases with no gene match: 6. Germline assignment: CDR1 MGHRA and CDR2 YSYEKL. The CDR3 spells CASSQTGLAGRYEQYF. The CDR3 DNA reads as TGCGCCAGCAGCCAAACCGGACTAGCGGGGAGATACGAGCAGTACTTC.

J is TRBJ1-1 and V is TRBV10-3; 8 bases line up with TRBD1. Germline values: CDR1 ENHRY, CDR2 SYGVKD. V gave up 8 bases and J gave up 0 bases; unmatched junction bases: 5. The CDR3 covers 14 residues. CDR3 in amino acids: CAIETGGMNTEAFF. The CDR3 DNA sequence: TGTGCCATCGAAACAGGGGGGATGAACACTGAAGCTTTCTTT.

V is TRBV10-3 and J is TRBJ2-7; weak D call: TRBD2 (5 bases). The germline gives CDR1 ENHRY, CDR2 SYGVKD. CDR3 length: 14 amino acids. V dropped 1 base and J dropped 0 bases, with 7 bases sitting between them. Here the CDR3 reads CAISEFEGSYEQYF. Here the CDR3 DNA reads TGTGCCATCAGTGAGTTTGAGGGCTCCTACGAGCAGTACTTC.

The V and J genes are TRBV27 and TRBJ1-4, with 8 bases lining up with TRBD1. The CDR3 is 15 residues long. The J segment lost 4 bases and the V segment lost 6 bases, leaving 7 bases of the junction unmatched. Germline CDR1 MNHEY, CDR2 SMNVEV (reference sequence). The CDR3 nucleotides read TGTGCCAGCAGCAGCAGGGGGCTGGGTAATGAAAAACTGTTTTTT. Encoded protein: CASSSRGLGNEKLFF.

The chain recombines TRBV12-5 with TRBJ1-3, with D hard to call. Looked up from germline, CDR1 is LGHNT and CDR2 is FRNRAP. This CDR3 is built from 14 residues. V was shortened by 2 bases and J by 3 bases, with 8 bases between the two germline ends. The CDR3 DNA reads TGTGCTAGTGGTTTGCGTACTGGTGGAAACACCATATATTTT. The encoded protein is CASGLRTGGNTIYF.